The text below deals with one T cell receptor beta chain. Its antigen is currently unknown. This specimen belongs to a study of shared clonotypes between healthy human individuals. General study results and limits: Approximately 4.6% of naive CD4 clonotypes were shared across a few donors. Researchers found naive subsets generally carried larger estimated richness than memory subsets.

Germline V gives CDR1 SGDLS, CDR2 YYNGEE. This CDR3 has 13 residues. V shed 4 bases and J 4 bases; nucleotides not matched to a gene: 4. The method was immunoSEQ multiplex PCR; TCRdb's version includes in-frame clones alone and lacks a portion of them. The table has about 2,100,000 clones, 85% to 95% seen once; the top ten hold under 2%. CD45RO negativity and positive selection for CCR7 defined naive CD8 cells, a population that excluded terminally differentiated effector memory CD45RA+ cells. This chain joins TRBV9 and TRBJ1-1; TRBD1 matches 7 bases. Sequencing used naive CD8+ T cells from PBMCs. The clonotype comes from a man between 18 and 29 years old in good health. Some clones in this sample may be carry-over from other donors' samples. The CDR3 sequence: CASSKQGFTEAFF. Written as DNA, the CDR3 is TGTGCCAGCAGCAAACAGGGGTTCACTGAAGCTTTCTTT.